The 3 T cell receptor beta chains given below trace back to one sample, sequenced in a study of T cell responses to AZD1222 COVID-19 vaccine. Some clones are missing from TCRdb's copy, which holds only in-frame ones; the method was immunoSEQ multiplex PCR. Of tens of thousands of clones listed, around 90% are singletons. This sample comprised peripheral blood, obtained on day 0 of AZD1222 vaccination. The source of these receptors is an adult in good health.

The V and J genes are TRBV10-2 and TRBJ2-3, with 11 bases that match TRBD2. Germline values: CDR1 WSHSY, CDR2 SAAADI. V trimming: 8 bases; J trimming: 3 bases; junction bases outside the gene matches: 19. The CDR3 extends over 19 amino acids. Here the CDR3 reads CASGGQGQLAGVGTDTQYF. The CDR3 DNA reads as TGCGCCAGCGGTGGACAGGGGCAACTAGCGGGAGTAGGAACAGATACGCAGTATTTT.

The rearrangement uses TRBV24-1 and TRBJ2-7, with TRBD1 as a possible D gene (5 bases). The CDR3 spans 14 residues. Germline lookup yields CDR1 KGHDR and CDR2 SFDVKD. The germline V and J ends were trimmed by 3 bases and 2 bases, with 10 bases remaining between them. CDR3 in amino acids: CATSDIDRPYEQYF. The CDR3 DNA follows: TGTGCCACCAGTGATATCGACAGACCCTACGAGCAGTACTTC.

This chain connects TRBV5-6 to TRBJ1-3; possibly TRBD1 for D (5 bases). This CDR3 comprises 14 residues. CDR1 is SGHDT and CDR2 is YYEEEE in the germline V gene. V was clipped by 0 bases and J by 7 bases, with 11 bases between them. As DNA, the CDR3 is TGTGCCAGCAGCTTGGGGCCAGGGCTTAACACCATATATTTT. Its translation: CASSLGPGLNTIYF.